These 15 T cell receptor beta chains share one sample of origin, sequenced in a study of T cell responses to AZD1222 COVID-19 vaccine. Using immunoSEQ multiplex PCR, the repertoire was profiled, and TCRdb retains in-frame clones only, with some absent. The table records some 170,000 clones, 85% to 90% of them present only once. Here the sequenced sample was peripheral blood, taken on day 0 of AZD1222 vaccination. The source is an adult in good health.

This chain uses TRBV7-8 with TRBJ2-7, with a possible D match to TRBD2 (6 bases). Trimming stripped 1 base from V and 3 bases from J, with 16 bases between. There are 16 residues in the CDR3. The germline gives CDR1 SGHVS, CDR2 FQNEAQ. CDR3 nucleotides: TGTGCCAGCAGCTTAGGGCCGGGCGGGGAGAACTACGAGCAGTACTTC. Protein product: CASSLGPGGENYEQYF.

On this clone itself: Compared with germline, one end of the junction differs, possibly owing to a read error. V is TRBV5-6 and J is TRBJ2-6; TRBD2 matches at 8 bases. This CDR3 region has 17 residues. The germline CDR1 and CDR2 sequences are SGHDT and YYEEEE. Written as DNA, the CDR3 is TGTGCCAGCAGTTTGGGCGGGGGGCTCCCTGGGGCCAACGTCCTGACTTTC. This translates into CASSLGGGLPGANVLTF. Full variable domain (rest looked up from reference TRBV5-6 and TRBJ2-6): DAGVTQSPTHLIKTRGQQVTLRCSPKSGHDTVSWYQQALGQGPQFIFQYYEEEERQRGNFPDRFSGHQFPNYSSELNVNALLLGDSALYLCASSLGGGLPGANVLTFGAGSRLTVL.

The chain is built from TRBV28 and TRBJ1-1, with D maybe TRBD1 (5 bases). Trimming pared 5 bases from V and 8 bases from J, leaving 15 bases between. The CDR3 extends over 13 amino acids. The germline gives CDR1 MDHEN, CDR2 SYDVKM. Written as DNA, the CDR3 is TGTGCCAGCAGTCCCCCCCTGAGGACAGAAGCTTTCTTT. Its protein is CASSPPLRTEAFF.

The chain has TRBV7-8 and TRBJ2-7; 10 bases agree with TRBD1. Per germline, CDR1 SGHVS and CDR2 FQNEAQ. After removal of 3 bases from V and 2 bases from J, the junction contained 1 base not matched to a gene. There are 14 residues in the CDR3. The CDR3 DNA reads as TGTGCCAGCAGCTTCGGGACAGGGGCCTACGAGCAGTACGTC. Its translation is CASSFGTGAYEQYV.

The CDR3 reads CATRERGGTEAFF. In nucleotides, the CDR3 is TGTGCCACCAGGGAACGAGGTGGCACTGAAGCTTTCTTT. The V gene is TRBV24-1, the J gene TRBJ1-1; D remains ambiguous. V lost 7 bases and J 4 bases, leaving 12 bases between the germline ends. CDR3 length: 13 amino acids. Germline loops: CDR1 KGHDR, CDR2 SFDVKD.

The CDR3: CASSKGSSPRSYEQYF. Written as DNA, the CDR3 is TGTGCCAGTAGTAAGGGGTCTAGCCCCCGCTCCTACGAGCAGTACTTC. The chain is built from TRBV19 and TRBJ2-7; perhaps D is TRBD1 or TRBD2 (5 bases each). V shed 4 bases and J shed 0 bases, with 16 bases lying between them. Germline V gene data show CDR1 as LNHDA and CDR2 as SQIVND (reference sequence). The CDR3 contains 16 residues. Filled out from reference TRBV19 and TRBJ2-7, the complete variable domain reads DGGITQSPKYLFRKEGQNVTLSCEQNLNHDAMYWYRQDPGQGLRLIYYSQIVNDFQKGDIAEGYSVSREKKESFPLTVTSAQKNPTAFYLCASSKGSSPRSYEQYFGPGTRLTVT.

This clone was recorded a few times. This chain links TRBV28 with TRBJ1-2, with D tentatively TRBD1 (5 bases). V was trimmed by 6 bases and J by 8 bases, leaving 13 bases between them. The CDR3 contains 12 residues. Germline CDR1 MDHEN, CDR2 SYDVKM. The CDR3 protein is CASRRTSVGYTF. Written as DNA, the CDR3 is TGTGCCAGCAGAAGGACAAGTGTGGGCTACACCTTC.

This rearrangement joins TRBV28 to TRBJ2-1; a possible D gene is TRBD2 (5 bases). The CDR3 length is 15 residues. V lost 6 bases and J 0 bases, leaving 12 bases between the germline ends. Germline-derived CDR1 and CDR2 are MDHEN and SYDVKM. The CDR3 spells CASSPERASYNEQFF. In nucleotides, the CDR3 is TGTGCCAGCAGCCCTGAGAGGGCCTCCTACAATGAGCAGTTCTTC.

The chain carries TRBV7-9 and TRBJ1-4; no firm D call. Germline V gene sequence: CDR1 SEHNR, CDR2 FQNEAQ (reference sequence). The V end lost 1 base, the J end lost 3 bases, and 9 bases lay between the germline ends. The CDR3 sequence is 15 residues long. This CDR3 is CASSLGAGANEKLFF. In DNA form, the CDR3 reads TGTGCCAGCAGCTTAGGGGCCGGGGCTAATGAAAAACTGTTTTTT. Based on the CDR3 plus reference TRBV7-9 and TRBJ1-4, the full variable domain is DTGVSQNPRHKITKRGQNVTFRCDPISEHNRLYWYRQTLGQGPEFLTYFQNEAQLEKSRLLSDRFSAERPKGSFSTLEIQRTEQGDSAMYLCASSLGAGANEKLFFGSGTQLSVL.

The J gene is TRBJ2-3, the V gene TRBV6-5; 7 bases match TRBD1. The V segment lost 7 bases and the J segment 2 bases; nucleotides outside the gene matches: 3. This CDR3 contains 13 residues. CDR1 is MNHEY and CDR2 is SVGAGI in the germline V gene. CDR3 residues: CASNGQATDTQYF. The CDR3 DNA follows: TGTGCCAGCAACGGACAGGCCACAGATACGCAGTATTTT.

The rearrangement links TRBV10-2 to TRBJ2-2; D unresolved. V was cut by 4 bases and J by 4 bases, with 10 bases left in between. The V gene's germline CDR1 is WSHSY and CDR2 SAAADI. This CDR3 region has 14 residues. Here the CDR3 DNA reads TGCGCCAGCAGTGTGGTTGGTAGCACCGGGGAGCTGTTTTTT. Translated, it gives CASSVVGSTGELFF.

This clone was observed a single time. V is TRBV7-2 and J is TRBJ2-2; 9 nucleotides agree with TRBD1. The trim removed 8 bases at V and 4 bases at J, leaving 5 bases unmatched. Germline-derived CDR1 and CDR2 are SGHTA and FQGNSA. This CDR3 contains 14 residues. The CDR3: CASGDRVITGELFF. The CDR3 bases are TGTGCCAGCGGGGACAGGGTCATCACCGGGGAGCTGTTTTTT.

The chain couples TRBV7-6 to TRBJ2-2; 8 nucleotides align to TRBD2. The CDR3 totals 15 residues. V lost 1 base and J lost 4; bases outside the gene matches: 2. CDR1 is SGHVS, CDR2 FNYEAQ, per germline. The CDR3 DNA is TGTGCCAGCAGCTTAGTGCGGGGGGCCACCGGGGAGCTGTTTTTT. This encodes CASSLVRGATGELFF.

The gene calls are TRBV6-5 and TRBJ2-7, with D possibly TRBD2 on 6 matching bases. Germline CDR1 and CDR2: MNHEY and SVGAGI. V shed 5 bases and J shed 7 bases, with 18 bases lying between them. CDR3 size: 14 residues. The CDR3 nucleotides are TGTGCCAGCAGTCGCGGCGGCGGGAACAGGGAGCAGTACTTC. Amino acids: CASSRGGGNREQYF.

The chain joins TRBV7-9 to TRBJ2-3, with a possible D match to TRBD1 (6 bases). The CDR3 consists of 17 residues. The V gene's germline CDR1 is SEHNR and CDR2 FQNEAQ (reference sequence). Trimming took off 1 base at V and 5 bases at J, with 19 bases between the two ends. The CDR3 loop reads CASSLGAGWGPGDTQYF. CDR3 bases: TGTGCCAGCAGCTTAGGGGCGGGTTGGGGGCCCGGAGATACGCAGTATTTT.